These 16 T cell receptor beta chains came from one sample sequenced in a study of cytomegalovirus exposure and HLA in healthy donors. Primers included in the PCR were 60 Vbeta and 13 Jbeta primers. Libraries were prepared by immunoSEQ multiplex PCR; TCRdb keeps only in-frame clonotypes and omits some of them. The sample records 130,000 to 150,000 clones, roughly 76% being singletons. The specimen sequenced was PBMCs. The receptor source for this set is a woman aged 25 to 39 in good health and CMV-seronegative.

J is TRBJ1-2 and V is TRBV6-1; no clear D gene. Germline assignment: CDR1 MNHNS and CDR2 SASEGT. V dropped 7 bases and J dropped 3 bases, with 18 bases sitting between them. The CDR3 contains 15 residues. The CDR3 protein is CASTARPGGYYGYTF. The CDR3 DNA follows: TGTGCCAGCACCGCCCGTCCCGGAGGGTACTATGGCTACACCTTC.

The V gene is TRBV15, the J gene TRBJ2-1, with a possible D match to TRBD1 (6 bases). CDR3 length: 13 residues. The germline CDR1 and CDR2 sequences are LNHNV and YYDKDF (reference sequence). The ends were cut back, 3 bases at V and 12 bases at J, with 15 bases in the middle. CDR3 DNA sequence: TGTGCCACCAGCAGGATGGGACATCAGGTGCAGTTCTTC. Its translation is CATSRMGHQVQFF. Variable domain in full (rest from reference TRBV15 and TRBJ2-1): DAMVIQNPRYQVTQFGKPVTLSCSQTLNHNVMYWYQQKSSQAPKLLFHYYDKDFNNEADTPDNFQSRRPNTSFCFLDIRSPGLGDTAMYLCATSRMGHQVQFFGPGTRLTVL.

This rearrangement joins TRBV7-8 to TRBJ2-3; 14 bases are shared with TRBD2. The germline CDR1 and CDR2 sequences are SGHVS and FQNEAQ. The CDR3 sequence is 16 residues long. V lost 5 bases, J lost 2 bases, and 3 bases stayed unmatched. CDR3 region: CASSRTSGGFTDTQYF. The CDR3 region has the DNA TGTGCCAGCAGCCGGACTAGCGGGGGGTTCACAGATACGCAGTATTTT. The complete variable domain, with remaining parts taken from reference TRBV7-8 and TRBJ2-3, reads GAGVSQSPRYKVAKRGQDVALRCDPISGHVSLFWYQQALGQGPEFLTYFQNEAQLDKSGLPSDRFFAERPEGSVSTLKIQRTQQEDSAVYLCASSRTSGGFTDTQYFGPGTRLTVL.

The chain joins TRBV18 to TRBJ2-5; the match to TRBD1 covers 10 bases. V shed 2 bases and J 3 bases; nucleotides not matched to a gene: 3. CDR1 is KGHSH and CDR2 is LQKENI in the germline V gene. The CDR3 loop spans 15 amino acids. CDR3 nucleotides: TGTGCCAGCTCACCAGGGACAGGGGCGAAAGAGACCCAGTACTTC. It encodes CASSPGTGAKETQYF. The entire variable domain, with the rest obtained from reference TRBV18 and TRBJ2-5, is as follows: NAGVMQNPRHLVRRRGQEARLRCSPMKGHSHVYWYRQLPEEGLKFMVYLQKENIIDESGMPKERFSAEFPKEGPSILRIQQVVRGDSAAYFCASSPGTGAKETQYFGPGTRLLVL.

This clone has a handful of counts. The rearrangement uses TRBV5-1 and TRBJ2-7, with TRBD1 matching over 8 bases. This CDR3 has 12 residues. In germline, CDR1 is SGHRS, CDR2 YFSETQ. V dropped 2 bases and J dropped 5; count of bases not matched to a gene: 0. The CDR3 DNA reads TGCGCCAGCAGCTTACAGGGGGACGAGCAGTACTTC. Its protein is CASSLQGDEQYF.

The chain has TRBV7-3 and TRBJ2-7; D is unclear. The CDR3 totals 12 residues. V was cut by 1 base and J by 4 bases, with 5 bases left in between. The germline CDR1 and CDR2 sequences are SGHTA and FQGTGA. The CDR3 region has the DNA TGTGCCAGCAGCTTAAACGGGTACGAGCAGTACTTC. It specifies CASSLNGYEQYF.

This clone was detected once. The V gene is TRBV5-1, the J gene TRBJ2-2; D not certain. Germline V lookup: CDR1 SGHRS, CDR2 YFSETQ. V lost 0 bases and J lost 5, with 8 bases in between. The CDR3 consists of 14 residues. The CDR3 DNA sequence: TGCGCCAGCAGCTTGGTATCCGGGACCGGGGAGCTGTTTTTT. Protein: CASSLVSGTGELFF.

The sample holds a few counts of this clone. The V and J genes are TRBV6-1 and TRBJ1-5, with a possible D match to TRBD1 (6 bases). The CDR3 is 14 residues long. V was clipped by 6 bases and J by 4 bases, with 13 bases between them. The germline V gene has CDR1 MNHNS and CDR2 SASEGT. The CDR3 DNA reads TGTGCCAGCAGCGCCGAACAGGGAAATCAGCCCCAGCATTTT. Translation gives CASSAEQGNQPQHF.

The chain recombines TRBV19 with TRBJ2-7, with a possible D match to TRBD1 (5 bases). Germline-derived CDR1 and CDR2 are LNHDA and SQIVND (reference sequence). The CDR3 consists of 14 residues. V was pared by 6 bases and J by 2 bases, with 14 bases between. As DNA, the CDR3 is TGTGCCAGTAGCCGGTCAGGGAATACCTACGAGCAGTACTTC. Amino acid sequence: CASSRSGNTYEQYF.

The chain combines TRBV18 with TRBJ1-2; D is perhaps TRBD1 (6 bases). The CDR3 is made up of 14 amino acids. Germline-derived CDR1 and CDR2 are KGHSH and LQKENI. The germline V and J ends were trimmed by 4 bases and 6 bases, with 15 bases remaining between them. The CDR3 is CASSQSGRGDGYTF. CDR3 DNA: TGTGCCAGCTCACAAAGTGGCAGGGGTGATGGCTACACCTTC.

The chain recombines TRBV30 with TRBJ2-5; 13 positions match TRBD2. This CDR3 is built from 15 residues. V trimming: 1 base; J trimming: 6 bases; junction bases outside the gene matches: 5. Germline loops: CDR1 GTSNPN, CDR2 SVGIG (reference sequence). CDR3 DNA sequence: TGTGCCTGGAGTGGGACTAGCGGGGGCCAGCAGACCCAGTACTTC. Residues: CAWSGTSGGQQTQYF. Filled out from reference TRBV30 and TRBJ2-5, the complete variable domain reads SQTIHQWPATLVQPVGSPLSLECTVEGTSNPNLYWYRQAAGRGLQLLFYSVGIGQISSEVPQNLSASRPQDRQFILSSKKLLLSDSGFYLCAWSGTSGGQQTQYFGPGTRLLVL.

The table lists this clone with a few counts. The V gene is TRBV10-1, the J gene TRBJ2-1; TRBD1 aligns across 9 bases. The CDR3 consists of 14 residues. Looked up from germline, CDR1 is WNHNN and CDR2 is SYGVQD (reference sequence). With V trimmed by 3 bases and J by 4 bases, 1 base remained unmatched. CDR3 bases: TGCGCCAGCAGTGAAGGACAGGGGTACAATGAGCAGTTCTTC. It encodes CASSEGQGYNEQFF.

The V call is TRBV6-1, the J call TRBJ2-5, with a possible D match to TRBD1 (5 bases). The end of the DNA is better explained by TRBJ2-7, so the J call may be wrong. The germline V gene has CDR1 MNHNS and CDR2 SASEGT. The CDR3 extends over 12 amino acids. CDR3 sequence reads: CASRLTVYEQYF. CDR3 coding DNA: TGTGCCAGCAGGTTGACAGTTTACGAGCAGTACTTC.

This chain uses TRBV6-6 with TRBJ1-1; D is uncertain. Trimming cost V 8 bases and J 1 base, with 17 bases left between them. Germline loops: CDR1 MNHNY, CDR2 SVGAGI (reference sequence). CDR3 size: 15 residues. As DNA, the CDR3 is TGTGCCAGCGAGGCCGGGTTTATGGGGAACACTGAAGCTTTCTTT. This encodes CASEAGFMGNTEAFF.

The gene calls are TRBV4-1 and TRBJ2-1; 9 bases align to TRBD1. The CDR3 has 15 residues. V shed 0 bases, J shed 6 bases, and the junction held 3 bases outside the gene matches. Germline CDR1 reads MGHRA; CDR2 reads YSYEKL. CDR3 sequence: CASSQDGTGFNEQFF. The DNA for the CDR3 is TGCGCCAGCAGCCAAGATGGGACAGGGTTCAATGAGCAGTTCTTC.

A few counts support this clone. The chain links TRBV4-1 to TRBJ2-7, with TRBD1 identical over 8 bases. This CDR3 spans 15 amino acids. Looked up from germline, CDR1 is MGHRA and CDR2 is YSYEKL. The ends lost 1 base at V and 5 bases at J; junction bases unmatched: 7. The chain's CDR3 is CASSQVSQGADEQYF. The CDR3 DNA is TGCGCCAGCAGCCAAGTGAGCCAGGGGGCTGACGAGCAGTACTTC.